Only one count was recorded for the clone carrying this T cell receptor beta chain. Antigen specificity is unknown. Using immunoSEQ multiplex PCR, the repertoire was profiled, and TCRdb retains in-frame clones only, with some absent. The sample carries about 15,000 clones, over 75% recorded once. This specimen comes from a study of T cells in narcolepsy. Across the study: Enrolled donors included narcolepsy type 1 or type 2 patients and healthy controls.

General study results and limits: Reportedly, autoreactive clonotypes were serially detected in patients' blood but not controls'. Autoreactive HCRT-specific and TRIB2-specific clonotypes were marked in same-patient CSF-versus-blood CD4+ comparisons. Some memory CD4+ repertoires had no autoreactive clone sequences.

Sequences were obtained from memory (CD45RA-) CD4+ T cells from blood. The origin of this receptor is a human donor in good health.

The DNA of the CDR3 is TGCGCCAGCAGCCAAGGTACCACAGATACGCAGTATTTT. The encoded protein is CASSQGTTDTQYF. The chain joins TRBV4-3 to TRBJ2-3; no definite D call. The CDR3 runs 13 residues. Germline values: CDR1 LGHNA, CDR2 YSLEER. The V end was cut by 1 base, the J end by 2 bases, with 4 bases between.